The 15 T cell receptor beta chains given below trace back to one sample, sequenced in a study of T cells in women clearing cervical HPV infection. Using immunoSEQ multiplex PCR, the repertoire was profiled, and TCRdb retains in-frame clones only, with some absent. This listing includes 25,000 to 35,000 clones. Sample: blood buffy coat. The receptors stem from a woman between 18 and 69 years old with a cervical HPV16 infection that either progressed to CIN3+ or cleared (not recorded which).

Worth noting for this clone: The read terminates 3 residues ahead of where the CDR3 ends, so the germline J gene completes it. The chain combines TRBV5-6 with TRBJ2-3; the D gene is possibly TRBD1 (7 bases). The V gene's germline CDR1 is SGHDT and CDR2 YYEEEE. The CDR3 is 14 residues long. The covered CDR3 bases are TGTGCCAGCAGCCCACCGGGCAGGGGGGAGACG. Protein sequence: CASSPPGRGET. The CDR3 reads in full as CASSPPGRGETQYF. The variable domain in full, with the rest retrieved from reference TRBV5-6 and TRBJ2-3, is DAGVTQSPTHLIKTRGQQVTLRCSPKSGHDTVSWYQQALGQGPQFIFQYYEEEERQRGNFPDRFSGHQFPNYSSELNVNALLLGDSALYLCASSPPGRGETQYFGPGTRLTVL.

A remark on this clone: The read stops 3 residues short of the end of the CDR3; the missing end is completed from the germline J gene. The chain uses TRBV30 and TRBJ2-2, with 11 positions matching TRBD2. The CDR3 contains 17 residues. J was trimmed by 7 bases and V by 1 base; bases with no gene match: 11. Germline V gene sequence: CDR1 GTSNPN, CDR2 SVGIG (reference sequence). CDR3 bases read: TGTGCCTGGAGTGCCGTTAGCGGGAGGGGCTTTGTCGGGGAG. Translating it yields CAWSAVSGRGFVGE. The full CDR3 protein reads CAWSAVSGRGFVGELFF. The full variable domain, completed using reference TRBV30 and TRBJ2-2, is SQTIHQWPATLVQPVGSPLSLECTVEGTSNPNLYWYRQAAGRGLQLLFYSVGIGQISSEVPQNLSASRPQDRQFILSSKKLLLSDSGFYLCAWSAVSGRGFVGELFFGEGSRLTVL.

Notes on this clone: Germline is not matched at one junction end, which may reflect a read error. The read terminates 3 residues before the CDR3 end, so the remaining end is supplied by the germline J gene. The chain combines TRBV7-7 with TRBJ2-7; no definite D call. Germline CDR1 and CDR2: SSHAT and FNYEAQ (reference sequence). The CDR3 is made up of 15 amino acids. CDR3 bases read: TGTGCTAGCACCCCTAAACAGCCGGCCACCTACGAG. Translated: CASTPKQPATYE. The whole CDR3 is CASTPKQPATYEQYF.

Concerning this clone itself: The read finishes 3 residues shy of the CDR3 end, and the germline J gene is used to complete it. The chain combines TRBV18 with TRBJ2-2; 11 nucleotides align to TRBD2. Looked up from germline, CDR1 is KGHSH and CDR2 is LQKENI. The CDR3 length is 17 residues. V trimming: 1 base; J trimming: 8 bases; junction bases outside the gene matches: 9. The CDR3 DNA, read in part, is TGTGCCAGCTCACCACGGGAACTAGCGGGAGTCACGGGGGAG. It yields the protein CASSPRELAGVTGE. The full CDR3 protein is CASSPRELAGVTGELFF.

CDR3 bases read: TGTGCCAGTAGTGGGGGACTAGCGGGAGGAGATACG. Residues: CASSGGLAGGDT. In full, the CDR3 is CASSGGLAGGDTQYF. The rearrangement uses TRBV19 and TRBJ2-3; the match to TRBD2 covers 15 bases. The read comes to an end 3 residues before the CDR3 does, leaving the germline J gene to fill in the end. This CDR3 is built from 15 residues. Trimming took 5 bases from V and 5 from J; bases not matched to a gene: 2. The germline CDR1 and CDR2 sequences are LNHDA and SQIVND (reference sequence).

Points on this clone: Read sequence stops 3 residues before the CDR3 end, and the germline J gene provides the missing end. J is TRBJ2-7 and V is TRBV5-6; TRBD1 matches 7 bases. The CDR3 length is 15 residues. The germline gives CDR1 SGHDT, CDR2 YYEEEE. The V segment lost 6 bases and the J segment 2 bases; nucleotides outside the gene matches: 11. This CDR3 reads CASTPRWDRPYEQYF. CDR3 DNA (partial): TGTGCCAGCACCCCGCGCTGGGACAGACCCTACGAG. Looking up the rest from reference TRBV5-6 and TRBJ2-7 gives the full variable domain: DAGVTQSPTHLIKTRGQQVTLRCSPKSGHDTVSWYQQALGQGPQFIFQYYEEEERQRGNFPDRFSGHQFPNYSSELNVNALLLGDSALYLCASTPRWDRPYEQYFGPGTRLTVT.

Note on this clone: The CDR3 end lies 3 residues beyond the end of the read and is filled in from the germline J gene. The rearrangement joins TRBV5-1 to TRBJ2-1; 9 nucleotides agree with TRBD2. Germline V gene sequence: CDR1 SGHRS, CDR2 YFSETQ. There are 15 residues in the CDR3. V gave up 6 bases and J gave up 2 bases; unmatched junction bases: 6. CDR3 in amino acids: CASKNSGSTYNEQFF. The covered CDR3 bases are TGCGCCAGCAAAAATAGCGGGAGTACCTACAATGAG.

As regards this clone: The missing CDR3 end, 3 residues past where the read stops, is filled in from the germline J gene. This chain links TRBV20-1 with TRBJ2-3; 7 bases line up with TRBD2. With V trimmed by 2 bases and J by 0 bases, 11 bases remained unmatched. Germline CDR1 is DFQATT and CDR2 is SNEGSKA (reference sequence). The CDR3 extends over 17 amino acids. The CDR3 loop reads CSARFPGGRVSTDTQYF. Incomplete CDR3 DNA: TGCAGTGCTAGATTCCCCGGGGGGAGGGTTAGCACAGATACG.

As for this clone: The DNA ends 3 residues before the CDR3 does, and the rest of the CDR3 is filled in from the germline J gene. V is TRBV20-1 and J is TRBJ1-3; perhaps TRBD1 as D (6 bases). Germline CDR1 DFQATT, CDR2 SNEGSKA (reference sequence). V was cut by 3 bases and J by 2 bases, with 11 bases left in between. The CDR3 sequence is 14 residues long. The part of the CDR3 DNA that was read is TGCAGTGCTAGGGACAGCTTGGCTGGAAACACC. Encoded protein: CSARDSLAGNT. The CDR3 as a whole reads CSARDSLAGNTIYF.

On this clone itself: The read terminates 3 residues ahead of where the CDR3 ends, so the germline J gene completes it. The chain is built from TRBV7-2 and TRBJ1-5; D gene ambiguous. V was shortened by 4 bases and J by 5 bases, with 15 bases between the two germline ends. The CDR3 is made up of 15 amino acids. Germline CDR1 and CDR2: SGHTA and FQGNSA. The CDR3 sequence is CASSWAIDVHQPQHF. CDR3 bases read: TGTGCCAGCAGCTGGGCCATAGACGTACATCAGCCC. The full variable domain, with the rest looked up from reference TRBV7-2 and TRBJ1-5, is GAGVSQSPSNKVTEKGKDVELRCDPISGHTALYWYRQSLGQGLEFLIYFQGNSAPDKSGLPSDRFSAERTGGSVSTLTIQRTQQEDSAVYLCASSWAIDVHQPQHFGDGTRLSIL.

Of note for this clone: The read terminates 3 residues ahead of where the CDR3 ends, so the germline J gene completes it. This rearrangement joins TRBV20-1 to TRBJ2-3; perhaps TRBD2 as D (7 bases). The length of the CDR3 is 14 residues. Trimming took off 3 bases at V and 6 bases at J, with 16 bases between the two ends. The V gene's germline CDR1 is DFQATT and CDR2 SNEGSKA (reference sequence). The CDR3 DNA, read in part, is TGCAGTGCTAGTCTTGTACAGGGAGGGGATACG. Translation: CSASLVQGGDT. The CDR3, in full, reads CSASLVQGGDTQYF.

CDR3 amino acids: CASSEVGGNTEAFF. CDR3 bases read: TGTGCCAGCAGTGAAGTCGGGGGGAACACTGAA. The chain uses TRBV2 and TRBJ1-1, with a possible D match to TRBD1 (5 bases). The sequence runs out 3 residues before the end of the CDR3; the remainder is reconstructed from the germline J gene. CDR3 size: 14 residues. CDR1 is SNHLY, CDR2 FYNNEI, per germline. Trimming removed 1 base at V and 1 base at J, with 7 bases between.

In the case of this clone: With the read ending 3 residues before the CDR3 end, the germline J gene is used to fill in that end. The V and J genes are TRBV12-5 and TRBJ2-7, with no clear D. CDR3 size: 11 residues. The germline V gene has CDR1 LGHNT and CDR2 FRNRAP. V was pared by 6 bases and J by 2 bases, with 5 bases between. CDR3 amino acids: CASGGTYEQYF. The part of the CDR3 DNA that was read is TGTGCTAGTGGCGGTACCTACGAG.

As to this clone: The read ends 3 residues early relative to the CDR3; the germline J gene fills the gap. This chain joins TRBV29-1 and TRBJ2-5; 10 bases fit TRBD2. Germline CDR1 SQVTM, CDR2 ANQGSEA. This CDR3 has 14 amino acids. With V trimmed by 3 bases and J by 5 bases, 6 bases remained unmatched. CDR3 protein: CSVERSGRKETQYF. CDR3 DNA, as far as it was read: TGCAGCGTTGAGCGTAGCGGGAGGAAGGAGACC.

The sequenced part of the CDR3 DNA is TGTGCCAGTAGTATGGGACAGACAACCTACGAG. Protein product: CASSMGQTTYE. The entire CDR3 sequence reads CASSMGQTTYEQYF. The chain has TRBV19 and TRBJ2-7, with 7 nucleotides matching TRBD1. The read ends 3 residues early relative to the CDR3; the germline J gene fills the gap. Germline V gene data show CDR1 as LNHDA and CDR2 as SQIVND (reference sequence). CDR3 length: 14 residues. Unmatched junction bases numbered 4, after V lost 3 bases and J lost 2 bases.